This TCR beta chain is from a study of blood T cell repertoires in COVID-19. Data came from immunoSEQ multiplex PCR; TCRdb stores just in-frame clones and leaves some out. The sample records roughly 150,000 clones, approximately 80% being singletons. Trimming removed 4 bases at V and 6 bases at J, with 10 bases between. Germline V CDR1 and CDR2: SGHNT, YENEEA. This CDR3 comprises 13 residues. All enrollees were roughly 18 to 95 years old and from about 24 US areas. Participants reported their clinical history, and cohort assignment relied on those reports. No more than 2 weeks before study entry, exposed participants had met a case of COVID-19.

The chain combines TRBV11-3 with TRBJ2-1; the D gene is possibly TRBD1 (5 bases). This TCR came from a man between 65 and 85 years old who had been exposed to COVID-19. The sequenced sample was PBMCs or T cells enriched from blood (not recorded which). The CDR3 sequence is CASSSRQTNEQFF. The DNA of the CDR3 is TGTGCCAGCAGCTCGAGACAGACCAATGAGCAGTTCTTC.